This entry concerns a single T cell receptor beta chain. Trimming took off 4 bases at V and 5 bases at J, with 9 bases between the two ends. Looked up from germline, CDR1 is GTSNPN and CDR2 is SVGIG (reference sequence). This CDR3 contains 13 residues. The record originates from a study of blood T cell repertoires in COVID-19. Turning to the study itself: Spain, Italy and the United States supplied samples that represented acute and convalescent COVID-19. PBMCs, B-cell-depleted T cells, or T cells were the source of the cDNA or gDNA that made up the material.

Libraries were prepared by immunoSEQ multiplex PCR; TCRdb keeps only in-frame clonotypes and omits some of them. The sample includes 180,000 or so clones, 70% to 90% of them seen just once. The origin of this receptor is a human donor with active or convalescent COVID-19. The donor label of this sample is uncertain. Sequenced material: peripheral blood. The chain has TRBV30 and TRBJ1-6; D not certain. The CDR3: CAWTRINNSPLHF. The CDR3 DNA is TGTGCCTGGACGAGGATAAATAATTCACCCCTCCACTTT.